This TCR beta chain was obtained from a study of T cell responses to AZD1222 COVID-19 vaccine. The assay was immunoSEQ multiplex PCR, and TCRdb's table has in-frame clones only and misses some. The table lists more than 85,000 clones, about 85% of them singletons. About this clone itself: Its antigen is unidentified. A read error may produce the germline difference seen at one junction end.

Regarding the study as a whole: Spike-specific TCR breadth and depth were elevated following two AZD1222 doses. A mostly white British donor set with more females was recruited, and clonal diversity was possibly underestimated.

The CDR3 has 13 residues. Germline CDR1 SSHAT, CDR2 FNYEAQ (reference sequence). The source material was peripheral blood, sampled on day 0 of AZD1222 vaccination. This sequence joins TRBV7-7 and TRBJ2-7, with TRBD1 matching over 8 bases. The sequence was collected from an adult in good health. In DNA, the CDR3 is TGTGCTAGCAGCCCCACAACAGGGGGTCAGCAGTACTTC. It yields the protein CASSPTTGGQQYF.